This TCR beta chain is from a study of molecular identifiers for immune sequencing clone quantification. General study findings and limits: Spiked Jurkat TCR RNA originating from one cell could reportedly be identified amid one million naive cells.

Deletions cut 4 bases from V and 0 bases from J, with 19 bases between. Looked up from germline, CDR1 is DFQATT and CDR2 is SNEGSKA (reference sequence). The CDR3 spans 17 residues. This clonotype was detected ten times or more. Antigen specificity is unknown. Investigators produced naive CD8 libraries from around 20,000 to 1,000,000 sorted cells, drawing on 10%, 30% or 50% RNA. Sorting defined naive CD8 T cells as CD8+CD4-CCR7+CD45RA+. Library preparation followed earlier protocols using designated TCR primers. Each CDR3 protein gets one entry after TCRdb re-called the PCR reads with MiXCR. This table has tens of thousands of distinct CDR3 sequences, roughly 20% appearing once.

Input material: naive CD8+ T cells from blood, with Jurkat cell RNA spiked in. Subset described: FACS-sorted CD8+CD4-CCR7+CD45RA+ naive T cells. The TCR originated in a human donor in good health. Some libraries in this study had Jurkat cell RNA spiked in. V usage is TRBV20-1 and J usage is TRBJ2-4, with D tentatively TRBD2 (5 bases). The CDR3 coding sequence is TGCAGTGCTACCCCATACGGACCGGACTTAGCCAAAAACATTCAGTACTTC. As protein: CSATPYGPDLAKNIQYF.